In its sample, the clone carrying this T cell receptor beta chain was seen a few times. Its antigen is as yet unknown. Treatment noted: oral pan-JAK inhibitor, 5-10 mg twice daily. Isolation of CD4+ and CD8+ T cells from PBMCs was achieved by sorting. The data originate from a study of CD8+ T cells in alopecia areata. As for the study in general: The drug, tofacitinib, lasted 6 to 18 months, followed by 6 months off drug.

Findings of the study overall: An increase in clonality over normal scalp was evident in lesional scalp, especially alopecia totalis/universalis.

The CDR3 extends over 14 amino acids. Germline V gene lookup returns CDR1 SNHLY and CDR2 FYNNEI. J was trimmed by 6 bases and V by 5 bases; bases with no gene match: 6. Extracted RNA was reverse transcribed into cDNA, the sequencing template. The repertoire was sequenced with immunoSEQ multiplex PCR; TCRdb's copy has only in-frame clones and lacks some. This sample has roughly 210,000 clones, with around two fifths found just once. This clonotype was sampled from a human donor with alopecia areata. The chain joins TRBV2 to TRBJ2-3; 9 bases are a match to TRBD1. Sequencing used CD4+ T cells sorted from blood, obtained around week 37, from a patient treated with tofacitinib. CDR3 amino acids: CASSKDRGGDTQYF. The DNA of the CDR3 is TGTGCCAGCAGTAAGGACAGGGGAGGGGATACGCAGTATTTT.